These T cell receptor beta chains were read from a single sample in a study of shared clonotypes between healthy human individuals. Method: immunoSEQ multiplex PCR; TCRdb's copy keeps in-frame clones and lacks some. The sample includes hundreds of thousands of clones, roughly 96% of them seen just once. Source material: naive CD8+ T cells sorted from blood. The source of these receptors is a man aged 25 to 40 in good health. The CDR3 runs from the conserved cysteine through the conserved F or W. The D gene is left open where the match is weak.

D | length | J | V | CDR3 | DNA
. | 15 | TRBJ2-2 | TRBV27 | CASSWGAGGTGELFF | TGTGCCAGCAGTTGGGGAGCAGGAGGCACCGGGGAGCTGTTTTTT
. | 14 | TRBJ2-7 | TRBV11-2 | CASSLSSLSYEQYF | TGTGCCAGCAGCCTTTCAAGCTTGTCCTACGAGCAGTACTTC
TRBD2 | 15 | TRBJ2-7 | TRBV27 | CASISWGTSGYEQYF | TGTGCCAGCATCTCATGGGGGACTAGCGGTTACGAGCAGTACTTC
TRBD1 | 16 | TRBJ1-5 | TRBV28 | CASSSPDRGPNQPQHF | TGTGCCAGCAGCTCACCGGACAGGGGCCCCAATCAGCCCCAGCATTTT
TRBD1 | 11 | TRBJ2-7 | TRBV20-1 | CSAGTGHEQYF | TGCAGTGCAGGGACAGGTCACGAGCAGTACTTC
. | 14 | TRBJ2-7 | TRBV19 | CASSIGGASYEQYF | TGTGCCAGTAGTATAGGAGGAGCGTCCTACGAGCAGTACTTC
. | 13 | TRBJ1-2 | TRBV6-6 | CASIDSAPYGYTF | TGTGCCAGCATTGACAGTGCCCCTTATGGCTACACCTTC
. | 18 | TRBJ2-1 | TRBV9 | CASSVGVWALDAYNEQFF | TGTGCCAGCAGCGTGGGTGTCTGGGCCCTGGATGCCTACAATGAGCAGTTCTTC
. | 14 | TRBJ1-2 | TRBV18 | CASSRAERNYGYTF | TGTGCCAGCTCACGGGCGGAGAGGAACTATGGCTACACCTTC
. | 15 | TRBJ2-1 | TRBV7-9 | CASILGPGDYNEQFF | TGTGCCAGCATTCTAGGACCGGGAGATTACAATGAGCAGTTCTTC
. | 14 | TRBJ2-4 | TRBV4-1 | CASSQDTASYIQYF | TGCGCCAGCAGCCAAGATACAGCTTCATACATTCAGTACTTC
. | 19 | TRBJ1-5 | TRBV27 | CASSLSYLGKGYSNQPQHF | TGTGCCAGCAGTTTATCCTACCTCGGGAAGGGGTATAGCAATCAGCCCCAGCATTTT
. | 12 | TRBJ2-1 | TRBV15 | CATSRGENEQFF | TGTGCCACCAGCCGGGGAGAGAATGAGCAGTTCTTC
. | 13 | TRBJ2-6 | TRBV6-5 | CASSISGANVLTF | TGTGCCAGCAGTATCTCTGGGGCCAACGTCCTGACTTTC
TRBD2 | 15 | TRBJ2-7 | TRBV7-8 | CASSELAEPSYEQYF | TGTGCCAGCAGCGAGCTAGCGGAGCCGTCCTACGAGCAGTACTTC